This T cell receptor beta chain is from a study of control samples from healthy donors and cancer patients. Trimming left V 0 bases short and J 0 bases short, with 17 bases between. Germline CDR1 LGHDT, CDR2 YNNKEL (reference sequence). This CDR3 is 18 amino acids long. The assay was immunoSEQ multiplex PCR, and TCRdb's table has in-frame clones only and misses some. Here the sample spans around 110,000 clones, around 87% being singletons. This receptor was identified in a woman between 50 and 59 years old with colorectal cancer. The source material was PBMCs. The rearrangement joins TRBV3-1 (or the pseudogene TRBV3-2) to TRBJ1-2; D gene unclear. CDR3 loop: CASSQEKGRDYTNYGYTF. CDR3 nucleotide sequence: TGTGCCAGCAGCCAAGAGAAGGGCCGGGATTATACTAACTATGGCTACACCTTC.